This TCR beta chain was documented in a study of blood T cell repertoires in COVID-19. About the study: Both acute and convalescent COVID-19 samples were obtained from the United States, Italy and Spain. PBMCs, B-cell-depleted T cells, or T cells were the source of the cDNA or gDNA that made up the material.

This CDR3 has 15 residues. The germline CDR1 and CDR2 sequences are SEHNR and FQNEAQ (reference sequence). V dropped 1 base and J dropped 1 base, with 10 bases sitting between them. In the original processing: It was from reference gene primer amplification that nucleated cell counts were estimated. Generated by immunoSEQ multiplex PCR, the TCRdb table keeps only in-frame clones and is missing some. V and J calls plus clone size are reproduced from that table; the DNA served to infer D and trimming. The repertoire holds some 270,000 clones, with 80% to 90% as singletons. The sample taken for sequencing was peripheral blood. This sequence was found in a man aged 30-40 years with acute or convalescent COVID-19. V and J are TRBV7-9 and TRBJ1-1, with unresolved D. The CDR3, as DNA: TGTGCCAGCAGCTTAGGGGCGGGGAGGAACACTGAAGCTTTCTTT. This gives the protein CASSLGAGRNTEAFF.